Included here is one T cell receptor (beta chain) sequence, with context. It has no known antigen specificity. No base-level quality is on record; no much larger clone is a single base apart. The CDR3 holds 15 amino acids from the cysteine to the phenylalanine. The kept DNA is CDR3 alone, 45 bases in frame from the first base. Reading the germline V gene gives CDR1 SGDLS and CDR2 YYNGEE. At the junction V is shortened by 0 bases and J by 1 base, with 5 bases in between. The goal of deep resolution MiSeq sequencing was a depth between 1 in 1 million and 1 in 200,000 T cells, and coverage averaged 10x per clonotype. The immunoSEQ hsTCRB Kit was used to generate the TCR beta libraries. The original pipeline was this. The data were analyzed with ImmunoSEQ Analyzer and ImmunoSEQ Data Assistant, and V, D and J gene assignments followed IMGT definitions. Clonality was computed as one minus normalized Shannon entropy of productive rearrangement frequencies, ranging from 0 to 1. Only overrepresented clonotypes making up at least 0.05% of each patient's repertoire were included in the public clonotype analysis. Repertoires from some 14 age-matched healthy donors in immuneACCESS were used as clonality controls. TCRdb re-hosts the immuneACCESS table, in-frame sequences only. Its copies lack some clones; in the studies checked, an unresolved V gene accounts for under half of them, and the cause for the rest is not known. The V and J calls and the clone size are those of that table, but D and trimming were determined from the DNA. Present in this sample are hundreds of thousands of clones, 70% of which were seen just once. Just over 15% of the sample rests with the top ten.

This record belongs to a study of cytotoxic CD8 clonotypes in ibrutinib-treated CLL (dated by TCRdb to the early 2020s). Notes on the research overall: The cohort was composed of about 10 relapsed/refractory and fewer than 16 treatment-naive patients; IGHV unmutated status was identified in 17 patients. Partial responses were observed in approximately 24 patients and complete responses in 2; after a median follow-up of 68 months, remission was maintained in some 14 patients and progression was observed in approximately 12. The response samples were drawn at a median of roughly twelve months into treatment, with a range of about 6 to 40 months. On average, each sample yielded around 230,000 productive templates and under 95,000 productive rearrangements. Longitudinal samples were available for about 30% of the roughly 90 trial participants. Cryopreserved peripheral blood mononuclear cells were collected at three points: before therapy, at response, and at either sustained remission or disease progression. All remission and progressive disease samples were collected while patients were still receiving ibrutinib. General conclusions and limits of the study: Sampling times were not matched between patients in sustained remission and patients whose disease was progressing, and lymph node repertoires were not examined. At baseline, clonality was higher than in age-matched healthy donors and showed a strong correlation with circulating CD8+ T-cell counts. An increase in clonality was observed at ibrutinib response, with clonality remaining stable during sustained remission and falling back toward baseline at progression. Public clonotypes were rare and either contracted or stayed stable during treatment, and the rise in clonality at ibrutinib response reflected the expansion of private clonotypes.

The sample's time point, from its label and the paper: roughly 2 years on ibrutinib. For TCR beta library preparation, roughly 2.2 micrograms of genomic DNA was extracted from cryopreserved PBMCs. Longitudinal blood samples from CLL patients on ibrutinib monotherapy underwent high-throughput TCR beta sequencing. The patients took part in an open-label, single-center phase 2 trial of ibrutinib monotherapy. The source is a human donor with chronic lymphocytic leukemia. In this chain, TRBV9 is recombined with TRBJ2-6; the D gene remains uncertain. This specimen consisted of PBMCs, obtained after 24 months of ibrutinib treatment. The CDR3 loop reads CASSVEASGANVLTF. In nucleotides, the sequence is TGTGCCAGCAGCGTAGAAGCTTCTGGGGCCAACGTCCTGACTTTC.